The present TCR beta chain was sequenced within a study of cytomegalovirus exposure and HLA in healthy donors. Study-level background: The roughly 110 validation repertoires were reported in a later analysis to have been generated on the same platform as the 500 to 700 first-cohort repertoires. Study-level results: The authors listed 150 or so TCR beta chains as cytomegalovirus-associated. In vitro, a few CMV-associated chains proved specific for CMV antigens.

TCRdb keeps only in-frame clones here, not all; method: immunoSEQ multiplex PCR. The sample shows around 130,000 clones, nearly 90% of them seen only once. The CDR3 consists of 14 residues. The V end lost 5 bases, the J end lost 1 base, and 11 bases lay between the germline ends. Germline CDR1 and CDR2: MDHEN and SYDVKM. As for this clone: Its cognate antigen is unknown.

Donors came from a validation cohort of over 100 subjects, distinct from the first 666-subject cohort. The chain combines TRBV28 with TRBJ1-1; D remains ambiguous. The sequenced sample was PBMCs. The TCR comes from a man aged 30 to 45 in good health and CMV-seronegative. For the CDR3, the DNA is TGTGCCAGCAGTCCCATCGCAGAGAACACTGAAGCTTTCTTT. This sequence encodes CASSPIAENTEAFF. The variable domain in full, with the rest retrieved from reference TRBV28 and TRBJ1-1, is DVKVTQSSRYLVKRTGEKVFLECVQDMDHENMFWYRQDPGLGLRLIYFSYDVKMKEKGDIPEGYSVSREKKERFSLILESASTNQTSMYLCASSPIAENTEAFFGQGTRLTVV.